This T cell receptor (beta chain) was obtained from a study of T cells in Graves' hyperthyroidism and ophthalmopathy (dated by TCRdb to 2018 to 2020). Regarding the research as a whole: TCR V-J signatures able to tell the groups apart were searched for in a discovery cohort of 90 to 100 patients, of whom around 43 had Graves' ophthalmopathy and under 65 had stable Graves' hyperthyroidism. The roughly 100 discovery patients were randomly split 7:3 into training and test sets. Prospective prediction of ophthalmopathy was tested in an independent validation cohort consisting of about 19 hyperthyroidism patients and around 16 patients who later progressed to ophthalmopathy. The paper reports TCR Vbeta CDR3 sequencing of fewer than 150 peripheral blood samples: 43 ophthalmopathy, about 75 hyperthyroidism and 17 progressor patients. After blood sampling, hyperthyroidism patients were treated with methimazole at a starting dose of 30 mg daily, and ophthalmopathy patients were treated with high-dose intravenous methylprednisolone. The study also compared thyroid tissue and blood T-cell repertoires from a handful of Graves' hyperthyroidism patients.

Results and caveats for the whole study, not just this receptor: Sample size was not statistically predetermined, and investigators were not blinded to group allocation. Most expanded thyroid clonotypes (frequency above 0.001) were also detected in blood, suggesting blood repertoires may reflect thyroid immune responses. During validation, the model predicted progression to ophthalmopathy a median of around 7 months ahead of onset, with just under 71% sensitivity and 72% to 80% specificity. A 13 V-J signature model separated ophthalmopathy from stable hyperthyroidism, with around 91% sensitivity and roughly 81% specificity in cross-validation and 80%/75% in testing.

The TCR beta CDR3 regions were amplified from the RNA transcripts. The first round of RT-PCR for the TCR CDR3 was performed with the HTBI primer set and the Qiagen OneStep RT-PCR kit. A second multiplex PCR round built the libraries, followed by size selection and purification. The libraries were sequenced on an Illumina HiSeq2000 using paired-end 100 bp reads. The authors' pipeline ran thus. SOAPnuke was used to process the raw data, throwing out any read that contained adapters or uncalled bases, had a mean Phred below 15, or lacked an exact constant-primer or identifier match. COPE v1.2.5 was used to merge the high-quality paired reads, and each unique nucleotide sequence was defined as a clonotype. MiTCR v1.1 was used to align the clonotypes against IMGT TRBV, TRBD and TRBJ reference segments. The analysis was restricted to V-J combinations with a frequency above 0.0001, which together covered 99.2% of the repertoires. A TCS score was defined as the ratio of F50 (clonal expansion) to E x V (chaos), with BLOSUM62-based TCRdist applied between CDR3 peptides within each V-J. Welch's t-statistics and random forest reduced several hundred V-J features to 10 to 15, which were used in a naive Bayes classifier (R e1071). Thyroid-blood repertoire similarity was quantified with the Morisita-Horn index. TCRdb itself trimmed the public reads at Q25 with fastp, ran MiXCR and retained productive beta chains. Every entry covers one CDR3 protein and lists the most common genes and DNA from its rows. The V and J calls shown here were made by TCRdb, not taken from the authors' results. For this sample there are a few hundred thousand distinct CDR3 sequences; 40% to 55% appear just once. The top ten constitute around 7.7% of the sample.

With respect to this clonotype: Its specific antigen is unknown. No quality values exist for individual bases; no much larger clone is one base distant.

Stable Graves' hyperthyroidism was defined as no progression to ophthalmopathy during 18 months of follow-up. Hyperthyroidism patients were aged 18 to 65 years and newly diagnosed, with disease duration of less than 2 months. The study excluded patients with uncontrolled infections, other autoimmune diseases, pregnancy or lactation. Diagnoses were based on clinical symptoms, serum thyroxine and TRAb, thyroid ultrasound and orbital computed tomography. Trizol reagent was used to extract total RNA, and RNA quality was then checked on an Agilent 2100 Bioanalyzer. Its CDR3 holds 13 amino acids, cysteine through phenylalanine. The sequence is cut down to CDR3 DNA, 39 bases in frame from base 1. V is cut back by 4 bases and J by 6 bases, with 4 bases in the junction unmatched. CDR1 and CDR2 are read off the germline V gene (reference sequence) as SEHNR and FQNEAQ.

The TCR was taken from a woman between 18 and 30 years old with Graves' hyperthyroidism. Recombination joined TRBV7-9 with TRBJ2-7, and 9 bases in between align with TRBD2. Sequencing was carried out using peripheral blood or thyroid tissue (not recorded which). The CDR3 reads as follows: CASSWREGGEQYF. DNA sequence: TGTGCCAGCAGCTGGCGGGAGGGCGGCGAGCAGTACTTC.